Listed below are T cell receptor beta chains from one sample, sequenced in a study of vaccination effects on CD4 cells after COVID-19. Here immunoSEQ multiplex PCR was the method, and the copy in TCRdb shows in-frame clones only, minus some. The sample has roughly 32,000 clones, approximately 75% seen once. Their recognized antigens are unknown. The sample was CD4+ T cells from PBMCs cultured with HCoV-229E spike peptides, taken after COVID-19 vaccination. Receptor source: a human donor who received a COVID-19 vaccine. Each CDR3 is given with its conserved first and last residue. The D gene is left open where the match is weak. For some rows the clone size is stated as once, few or many, or as a class when expanded; others skip it.

d_gene: -; j_gene: TRBJ1-2; v_gene: TRBV19; abundance: once; CDR3aa: CASTANYGYTF; CDR3nt: TGTGCCAGTACCGCCAACTATGGCTACACCTTC
d_gene: -; j_gene: TRBJ2-3; v_gene: TRBV4-1; abundance: -; CDR3aa: CASSPQESDTQYF; CDR3nt: TGCGCCAGCAGCCCCCAGGAGTCAGATACGCAGTATTTT
d_gene: -; j_gene: TRBJ1-1; v_gene: TRBV6-5; abundance: -; CDR3aa: CASSYYGGRTEAFF; CDR3nt: TGTGCCAGCAGTTACTATGGGGGCAGGACTGAAGCTTTCTTT
d_gene: TRBD1; j_gene: TRBJ1-4; v_gene: TRBV18; abundance: few; CDR3aa: CASSRDRARNEKLFF; CDR3nt: TGTGCCAGCTCACGAGACAGGGCCCGCAATGAAAAACTGTTTTTT
d_gene: -; j_gene: TRBJ2-1; v_gene: TRBV6-5; abundance: -; CDR3aa: CASSYSGGSYNEQFF; CDR3nt: TGTGCCAGCAGTTACTCAGGGGGGTCCTACAATGAGCAGTTCTTC
d_gene: -; j_gene: TRBJ1-5; v_gene: TRBV5-1; abundance: -; CDR3aa: CASSLAGSFSNQPQHF; CDR3nt: TGCGCCAGCAGCTTGGCGGGGTCTTTTAGCAATCAGCCCCAGCATTTT
d_gene: -; j_gene: TRBJ1-2; v_gene: TRBV24-1; abundance: -; CDR3aa: CATSEGGHGYTF; CDR3nt: TGTGCCACCAGTGAGGGGGGCCATGGCTACACCTTC
d_gene: -; j_gene: TRBJ2-7; v_gene: TRBV27; abundance: -; CDR3aa: CASSLSQPYEQYF; CDR3nt: TGTGCCAGCAGTTTGTCACAGCCCTACGAGCAGTACTTC
d_gene: -; j_gene: TRBJ1-3; v_gene: TRBV6-5; abundance: -; CDR3aa: CASMSFGGNTIYF; CDR3nt: TGTGCCAGTATGTCGTTTGGCGGAAACACCATATATTTT
d_gene: -; j_gene: TRBJ1-1; v_gene: TRBV6-6; abundance: few; CDR3aa: CASSPFGGPRNTEAFF; CDR3nt: TGTGCCAGCAGTCCCTTCGGAGGCCCCAGGAACACTGAAGCTTTCTTT
d_gene: TRBD2; j_gene: TRBJ2-7; v_gene: TRBV18; abundance: -; CDR3aa: CASSPPIAGAHYEQYF; CDR3nt: TGTGCCAGCTCACCACCGATAGCGGGGGCCCACTACGAGCAGTACTTC
d_gene: -; j_gene: TRBJ2-5; v_gene: TRBV5-8; abundance: -; CDR3aa: CASSTQKWETQYF; CDR3nt: TGTGCCAGCAGCACACAGAAGTGGGAGACCCAGTACTTC
d_gene: -; j_gene: TRBJ2-3; v_gene: TRBV27; abundance: -; CDR3aa: CASTRGHPIDTQYF; CDR3nt: TGTGCCAGCACGCGGGGCCACCCCATAGATACGCAGTATTTT
d_gene: -; j_gene: TRBJ1-6; v_gene: TRBV6-5; abundance: -; CDR3aa: CASSSGGVSSPLHF; CDR3nt: TGTGCCAGCAGTTCTGGTGGGGTCTCTTCACCCCTCCACTTT
d_gene: TRBD2; j_gene: TRBJ2-1; v_gene: TRBV19; abundance: -; CDR3aa: CASSLRLAGEQFF; CDR3nt: TGTGCCAGTTCTCTAAGACTAGCGGGGGAGCAGTTCTTC
d_gene: -; j_gene: TRBJ2-6; v_gene: TRBV30; abundance: once; CDR3aa: CAGDESGANVLTF; CDR3nt: TGTGCCGGGGACGAATCTGGGGCCAACGTCCTGACTTTC
d_gene: -; j_gene: TRBJ2-2; v_gene: TRBV5-1; abundance: -; CDR3aa: CASRPGQVTGELFF; CDR3nt: TGCGCCAGCAGACCCGGGCAGGTCACCGGGGAGCTGTTTTTT
d_gene: -; j_gene: TRBJ1-2; v_gene: TRBV6-1; abundance: -; CDR3aa: CASSVSAGGANYGYTF; CDR3nt: TGTGCCAGCAGTGTCTCAGCGGGGGGGGCGAACTATGGCTACACCTTC
d_gene: -; j_gene: TRBJ1-2; v_gene: TRBV5-1; abundance: -; CDR3aa: CASSATATHGYTF; CDR3nt: TGCGCCAGCAGCGCGACGGCGACTCATGGCTACACCTTC
d_gene: -; j_gene: TRBJ1-2; v_gene: TRBV6-4; abundance: -; CDR3aa: CASSDSDRYYGYTF; CDR3nt: TGTGCCAGCAGTGACTCGGACCGATACTATGGCTACACCTTC
d_gene: TRBD2; j_gene: TRBJ2-2; v_gene: TRBV7-7; abundance: -; CDR3aa: CASSRGLAGTGELFF; CDR3nt: TGTGCCAGCAGCCGGGGACTAGCGGGGACCGGGGAGCTGTTTTTT
d_gene: -; j_gene: TRBJ1-5; v_gene: TRBV7-9; abundance: -; CDR3aa: CASSFDLSNQPQHF; CDR3nt: TGTGCCAGCAGCTTCGATCTTAGCAATCAGCCCCAGCATTTT
d_gene: -; j_gene: TRBJ1-1; v_gene: TRBV21-1; abundance: -; CDR3aa: CASSKVVLGSGFEAFF; CDR3nt: TGTGCCAGCAGCAAAGTGGTCTTGGGCTCGGGTTTTGAAGCTTTCTTT
d_gene: TRBD2; j_gene: TRBJ2-1; v_gene: TRBV7-8; abundance: -; CDR3aa: CASSSFGGGANEQFF; CDR3nt: TGTGCCAGCAGCTCGTTTGGCGGGGGGGCAAATGAGCAGTTCTTC
d_gene: -; j_gene: TRBJ2-3; v_gene: TRBV6-5; abundance: -; CDR3aa: CASSLTSPRTDTQYF; CDR3nt: TGTGCCAGCAGCCTGACCTCTCCCCGCACAGATACGCAGTATTTT
d_gene: TRBD2; j_gene: TRBJ2-3; v_gene: TRBV4-1; abundance: once; CDR3aa: CASSQGRLAGGPITDTQYF; CDR3nt: TGCGCCAGCAGCCAAGGTCGACTAGCGGGGGGCCCCATCACAGATACGCAGTATTTT
d_gene: TRBD1; j_gene: TRBJ2-7; v_gene: TRBV18; abundance: -; CDR3aa: CASSRDRDYEQYF; CDR3nt: TGTGCCAGCTCACGGGACAGGGACTACGAGCAGTACTTC
d_gene: TRBD2; j_gene: TRBJ2-7; v_gene: TRBV15; abundance: -; CDR3aa: CATSRTSSIREQYF; CDR3nt: TGTGCCACCAGCCGGACTAGTTCTATCCGGGAGCAGTACTTC
d_gene: -; j_gene: TRBJ2-1; v_gene: TRBV5-8; abundance: once; CDR3aa: CASSLPNYEQFF; CDR3nt: TGTGCCAGCAGCCTCCCGAATTACGAGCAGTTCTTC
d_gene: TRBD1; j_gene: TRBJ2-5; v_gene: TRBV5-1; abundance: -; CDR3aa: CASSYISGTGEETQYF; CDR3nt: TGCGCCAGCAGCTACATCTCCGGGACAGGGGAAGAGACCCAGTACTTC
d_gene: -; j_gene: TRBJ2-1; v_gene: TRBV7-7; abundance: -; CDR3aa: CASRSRSEGYNEQFF; CDR3nt: TGTGCCAGCAGGTCGCGGAGCGAGGGGTACAATGAGCAGTTCTTC
d_gene: TRBD2; j_gene: TRBJ2-3; v_gene: TRBV10-3; abundance: -; CDR3aa: CAISEAGLADTTDTQYF; CDR3nt: TGTGCCATCAGTGAAGCGGGACTAGCGGACACCACAGATACGCAGTATTTT
d_gene: -; j_gene: TRBJ1-2; v_gene: TRBV9; abundance: once; CDR3aa: CASSPNRAGYTF; CDR3nt: TGTGCCAGCAGCCCCAACAGAGCTGGCTACACCTTC
d_gene: -; j_gene: TRBJ1-4; v_gene: TRBV6-5; abundance: -; CDR3aa: CASSSQGGEKLFF; CDR3nt: TGTGCCAGCAGTTCGCAGGGCGGAGAAAAACTGTTTTTT
d_gene: -; j_gene: TRBJ1-2; v_gene: TRBV4-1; abundance: -; CDR3aa: CASSQETGDYGYTF; CDR3nt: TGCGCCAGCAGCCAAGAAACAGGAGACTATGGCTACACCTTC
d_gene: TRBD1; j_gene: TRBJ2-7; v_gene: TRBV7-8; abundance: -; CDR3aa: CASSVTGVLSYEQYF; CDR3nt: TGTGCCAGCAGCGTGACAGGGGTCCTCTCCTACGAGCAGTACTTC
d_gene: -; j_gene: TRBJ2-1; v_gene: TRBV5-6; abundance: few; CDR3aa: CASSLFGPISNEQFF; CDR3nt: TGTGCCAGCAGCTTGTTCGGTCCCATCTCCAATGAGCAGTTCTTC
d_gene: -; j_gene: TRBJ2-1; v_gene: TRBV5-1; abundance: -; CDR3aa: CASSLGQNSYNEQFF; CDR3nt: TGCGCCAGCAGCTTAGGGCAAAACTCCTACAATGAGCAGTTCTTC
d_gene: -; j_gene: TRBJ1-3; v_gene: TRBV3-1/TRBV3-2; abundance: -; CDR3aa: CASSPGEGGENTIYF; CDR3nt: TGTGCCAGCAGCCCAGGCGAGGGGGGCGAGAACACCATATATTTT
d_gene: -; j_gene: TRBJ2-5; v_gene: TRBV5-5; abundance: -; CDR3aa: CASSFPGKQETQYF; CDR3nt: TGTGCCAGCAGCTTCCCGGGGAAACAAGAGACCCAGTACTTC
d_gene: -; j_gene: TRBJ1-1; v_gene: TRBV7-2; abundance: -; CDR3aa: CASSSPGGYTEAFF; CDR3nt: TGTGCCAGCAGCTCCCCCGGAGGGTACACTGAAGCTTTCTTT
d_gene: -; j_gene: TRBJ2-7; v_gene: TRBV21-1; abundance: -; CDR3aa: CASSKDGNSRGHGSQYF; CDR3nt: TGTGCCAGCAGCAAAGACGGAAATTCGCGGGGGCACGGTTCCCAGTACTTC
d_gene: -; j_gene: TRBJ1-3; v_gene: TRBV7-8; abundance: few; CDR3aa: CASSLLGGSGNTIYF; CDR3nt: TGTGCCAGCAGCTTATTGGGGGGCTCTGGAAACACCATATATTTT
d_gene: -; j_gene: TRBJ2-7; v_gene: TRBV29-1; abundance: medium-sized; CDR3aa: CSVDGKGGGQQYF; CDR3nt: TGCAGCGTCGACGGTAAAGGTGGAGGTCAGCAGTACTTC
d_gene: TRBD2; j_gene: TRBJ2-1; v_gene: TRBV4-1; abundance: -; CDR3aa: CASSTPGLAGRMSSYNEQFF; CDR3nt: TGCGCCAGCAGCACACCGGGACTAGCGGGCCGTATGAGCTCCTACAATGAGCAGTTCTTC